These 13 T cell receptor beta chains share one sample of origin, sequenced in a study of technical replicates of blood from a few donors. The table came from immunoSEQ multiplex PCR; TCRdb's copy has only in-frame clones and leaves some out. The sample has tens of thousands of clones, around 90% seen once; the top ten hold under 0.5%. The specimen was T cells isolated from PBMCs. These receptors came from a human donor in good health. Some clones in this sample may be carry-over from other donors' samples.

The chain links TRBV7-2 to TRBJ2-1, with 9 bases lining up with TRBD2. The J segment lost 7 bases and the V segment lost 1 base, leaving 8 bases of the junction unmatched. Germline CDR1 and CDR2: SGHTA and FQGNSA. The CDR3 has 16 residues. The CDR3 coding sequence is TGTGCCAGCAGCTTAGTTGTAGCGGGAGCTAAGAATGAGCAGTTCTTC. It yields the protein CASSLVVAGAKNEQFF. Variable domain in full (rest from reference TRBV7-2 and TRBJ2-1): GAGVSQSPSNKVTEKGKDVELRCDPISGHTALYWYRQSLGQGLEFLIYFQGNSAPDKSGLPSDRFSAERTGGSVSTLTIQRTQQEDSAVYLCASSLVVAGAKNEQFFGPGTRLTVL.

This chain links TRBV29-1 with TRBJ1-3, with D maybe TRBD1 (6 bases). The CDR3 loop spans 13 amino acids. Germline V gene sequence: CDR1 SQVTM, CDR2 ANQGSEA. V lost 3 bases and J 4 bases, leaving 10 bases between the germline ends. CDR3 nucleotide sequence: TGCAGCGTTGATACAGGGTGGGGAAACACCATATATTTT. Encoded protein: CSVDTGWGNTIYF.

CDR3 sequence reads: CSVGTGNMNTEAFF. CDR3 sequence (DNA): TGCAGCGTTGGGACAGGGAACATGAACACTGAAGCTTTCTTT. The chain is built from TRBV29-1 and TRBJ1-1; 8 bases fit TRBD1. Germline lookup yields CDR1 SQVTM and CDR2 ANQGSEA. V lost 4 bases, J lost 0 bases, and 4 bases stayed unmatched. The CDR3 sequence is 14 residues long.

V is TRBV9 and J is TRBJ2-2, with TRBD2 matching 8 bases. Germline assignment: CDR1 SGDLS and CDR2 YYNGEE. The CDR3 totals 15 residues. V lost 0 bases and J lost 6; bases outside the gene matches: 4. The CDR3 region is CASSVAGGYSGELFF. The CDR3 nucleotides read TGTGCCAGCAGCGTAGCGGGAGGGTATTCCGGGGAGCTGTTTTTT.

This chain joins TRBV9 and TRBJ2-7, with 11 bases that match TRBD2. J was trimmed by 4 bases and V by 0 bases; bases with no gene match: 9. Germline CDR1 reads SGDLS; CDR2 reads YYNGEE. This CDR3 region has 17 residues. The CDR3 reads CASSVGETSGIGYEQYF. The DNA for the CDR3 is TGTGCCAGCAGCGTAGGTGAGACTAGCGGGATCGGTTACGAGCAGTACTTC. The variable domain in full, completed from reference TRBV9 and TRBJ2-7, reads DSGVTQTPKHLITATGQRVTLRCSPRSGDLSVYWYQQSLDQGLQFLIQYYNGEERAKGNILERFSAQQFPDLHSELNLSSLELGDSALYFCASSVGETSGIGYEQYFGPGTRLTVT.

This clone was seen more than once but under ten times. CDR3 sequence: CASSIIGSTYNEQFF. CDR3 DNA: TGTGCCAGTAGTATCATCGGGAGTACCTACAATGAGCAGTTCTTC. The chain combines TRBV19 with TRBJ2-1; possibly TRBD2 for D (6 bases). This CDR3 is 15 amino acids long. Germline CDR1 is LNHDA and CDR2 is SQIVND (reference sequence). Trimming pared 3 bases from V and 2 bases from J, leaving 11 bases between.

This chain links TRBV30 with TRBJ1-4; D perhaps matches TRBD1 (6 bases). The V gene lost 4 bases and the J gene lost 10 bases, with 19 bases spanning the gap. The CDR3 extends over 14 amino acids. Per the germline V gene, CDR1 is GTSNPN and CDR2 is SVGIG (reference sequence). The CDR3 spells CAWNTGWDSGKLFF. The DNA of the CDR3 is TGTGCCTGGAACACAGGGTGGGATTCGGGAAAACTGTTTTTT.

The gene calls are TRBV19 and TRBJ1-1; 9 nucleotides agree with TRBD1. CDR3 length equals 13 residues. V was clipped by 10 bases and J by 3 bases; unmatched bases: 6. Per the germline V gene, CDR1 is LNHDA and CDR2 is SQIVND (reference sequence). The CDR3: CATLDRGHTEAFF. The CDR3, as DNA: TGTGCCACTTTGGACAGGGGCCACACTGAAGCTTTCTTT.

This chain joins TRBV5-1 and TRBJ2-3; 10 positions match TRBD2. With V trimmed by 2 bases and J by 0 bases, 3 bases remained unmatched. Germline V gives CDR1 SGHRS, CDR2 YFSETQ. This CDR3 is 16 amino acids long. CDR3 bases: TGCGCCAGCAGCTTAGGACTAGCGGCTAGCACAGATACGCAGTATTTT. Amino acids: CASSLGLAASTDTQYF. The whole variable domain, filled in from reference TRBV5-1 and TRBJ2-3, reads KAGVTQTPRYLIKTRGQQVTLSCSPISGHRSVSWYQQTPGQGLQFLFEYFSETQRNKGNFPGRFSGRQFSNSRSEMNVSTLELGDSALYLCASSLGLAASTDTQYFGPGTRLTVL.

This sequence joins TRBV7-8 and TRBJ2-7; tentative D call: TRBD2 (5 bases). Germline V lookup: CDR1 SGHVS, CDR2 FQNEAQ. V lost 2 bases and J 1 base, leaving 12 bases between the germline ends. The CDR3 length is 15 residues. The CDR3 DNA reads TGTGCCAGCAGCTTAAATAGCGCCAGGTCCTACGAGCAGTACTTC. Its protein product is CASSLNSARSYEQYF.

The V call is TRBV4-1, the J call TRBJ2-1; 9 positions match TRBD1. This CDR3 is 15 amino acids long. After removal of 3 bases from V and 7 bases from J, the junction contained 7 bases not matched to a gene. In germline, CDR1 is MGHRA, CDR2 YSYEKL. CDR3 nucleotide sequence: TGCGCCAGCAGCCACCCGGGACAGGGCGGTAATGAGCAGTTCTTC. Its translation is CASSHPGQGGNEQFF.

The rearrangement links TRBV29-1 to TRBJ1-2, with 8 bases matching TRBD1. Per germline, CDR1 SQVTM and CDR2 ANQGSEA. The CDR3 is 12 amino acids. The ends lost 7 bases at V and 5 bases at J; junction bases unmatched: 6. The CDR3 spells CSGQGRPYGYTF. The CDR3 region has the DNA TGCAGCGGACAGGGGCGCCCTTATGGCTACACCTTC. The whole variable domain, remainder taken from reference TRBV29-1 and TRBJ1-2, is SAVISQKPSRDICQRGTSLTIQCQVDSQVTMMFWYRQQPGQSLTLIATANQGSEATYESGFVIDKFPISRPNLTFSTLTVSNMSPEDSSIYLCSGQGRPYGYTFGSGTRLTVV.

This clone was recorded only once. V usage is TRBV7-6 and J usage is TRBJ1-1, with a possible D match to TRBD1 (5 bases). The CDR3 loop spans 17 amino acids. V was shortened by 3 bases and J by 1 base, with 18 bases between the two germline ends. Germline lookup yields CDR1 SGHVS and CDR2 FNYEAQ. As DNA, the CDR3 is TGTGCCAGCAGCTTTCTGCGTCAGGGAATCTCGAACACTGAAGCTTTCTTT. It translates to CASSFLRQGISNTEAFF.